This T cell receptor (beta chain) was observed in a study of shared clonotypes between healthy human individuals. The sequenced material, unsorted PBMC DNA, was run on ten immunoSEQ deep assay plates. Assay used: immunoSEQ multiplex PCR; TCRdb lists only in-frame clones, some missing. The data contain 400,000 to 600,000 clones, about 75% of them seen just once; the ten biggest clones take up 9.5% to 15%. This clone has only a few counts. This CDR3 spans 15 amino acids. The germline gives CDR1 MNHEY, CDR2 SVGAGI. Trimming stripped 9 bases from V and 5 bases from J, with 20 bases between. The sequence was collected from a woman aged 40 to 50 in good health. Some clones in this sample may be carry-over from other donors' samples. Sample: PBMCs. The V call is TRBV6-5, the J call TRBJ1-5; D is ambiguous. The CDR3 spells CARPTSQESDQPQHF. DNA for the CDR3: TGTGCCAGACCAACCTCCCAGGAATCGGATCAGCCCCAGCATTTT.